The 10 T cell receptor beta chains below come from one sample, sequenced in a study of molecular identifiers for immune sequencing clone quantification. TCRdb used MiXCR to reprocess the PCR reads, holding one entry per CDR3 protein. The data hold hundreds of thousands of distinct CDR3 sequences, with roughly 23% observed a single time. Sequencing input: naive CD8+ T cells from blood, with Jurkat cell RNA spiked in. Subset noted: FACS-sorted CD8+CD4-CCR7+CD45RA+ naive T cells. The origin of the receptors is a human donor in good health. Some libraries in this study had Jurkat cell RNA spiked in.

The rearrangement uses TRBV20-1 and TRBJ2-1, with D possibly being TRBD2 (6 bases). The CDR3 loop spans 15 amino acids. The ends were cut back, 7 bases at V and 4 bases at J, with 20 bases in the middle. Germline lookup yields CDR1 DFQATT and CDR2 SNEGSKA (reference sequence). CDR3 DNA sequence: TGCAGTGGTACGGTAGTCTCTAGCGCATACAATGAGCAGTTCTTC. As protein: CSGTVVSSAYNEQFF.

The chain recombines TRBV5-4 with TRBJ2-2, with TRBD2 identical over 13 bases. J gave up 3 bases and V 4 bases, and 3 bases lay outside the gene matches. Germline V gives CDR1 SGHNT, CDR2 YYREEE (reference sequence). The CDR3 has 16 residues. CDR3 nucleotides: TGTGCCAGCAGCGCGGGACTAGCGGGGTACACCGGGGAGCTGTTTTTT. Translated, it gives CASSAGLAGYTGELFF.

This clonotype was observed a few times. V and J are TRBV19 and TRBJ2-3; D gene uncertain. CDR3 length equals 18 residues. V gave up 8 bases and J gave up 0 bases, with 24 bases separating them. Germline CDR1 is LNHDA and CDR2 is SQIVND (reference sequence). The CDR3 protein is CASVGSLQADQSTDTQYF. The CDR3 DNA is TGTGCCAGTGTGGGCTCACTTCAGGCCGACCAGAGCACAGATACGCAGTATTTT.

The V call is TRBV11-2, the J call TRBJ2-3; D is perhaps TRBD2 (6 bases). Per the germline V gene, CDR1 is SGHAT and CDR2 is FQNNGV. V was shortened by 2 bases and J by 5 bases, with 14 bases between the two germline ends. This CDR3 is 15 amino acids long. The CDR3 bases are TGTGCCAGCAGCTTATGGTCTGGGGGGATAGATACGCAGTATTTT. This encodes CASSLWSGGIDTQYF.

To note about this clonotype: A read error may explain this, as a much larger clone is one base away. Since no conserved phenylalanine or tryptophan closes the CDR3, a read error is the likely cause. The chain combines TRBV27 with TRBJ1-5; D not resolved. The CDR3 length is 13 residues. CDR1 MNHEY and CDR2 SMNVEV come from the germline V gene (reference sequence). V lost 0 bases, J lost 3 bases, and 3 bases lay in between. CDR3 DNA sequence: TGTGCCAGCAGTTTATCCCTCAATCAGCCCCAGCATTGT. Translating it yields CASSLSLNQPQHC.

Turning to this clonotype: This may stem from a read error, because a much larger clone lies one nucleotide away. The V and J genes are TRBV29-1 and TRBJ1-1, with D unresolved. The CDR3 contains 12 residues. Between the trimmed V and J ends, which lost 3 bases and 5 bases, there was a span of 10 bases. Germline values: CDR1 SQVTM, CDR2 ANQGSEA. As DNA, the CDR3 is TGCAGCGTTGATGGACTGAGGACTGAAGCTTTCTTT. Its translation: CSVDGLRTEAFF.

The chain is built from TRBV6-6 and TRBJ2-1, with 7 bases lining up with TRBD1. The junction had 4 bases not matched to a gene; V was cut back by 0 bases and J by 2 bases. The CDR3 contains 16 residues. The germline V gene has CDR1 MNHNY and CDR2 SVGAGI (reference sequence). The CDR3 spells CASSYSGQGAYNEQFF. The CDR3 DNA reads TGTGCCAGCAGTTACTCGGGCCAGGGGGCCTACAATGAGCAGTTCTTC.

This clonotype turned up a few times. The CDR3 reads CASSALTGQPYEQYF. The CDR3 bases are TGTGCCAGCAGCGCGCTGACGGGACAGCCTTACGAGCAGTACTTC. The chain combines TRBV7-9 with TRBJ2-7; 7 bases agree with TRBD1. The CDR3 runs 15 residues. V was pared by 5 bases and J by 4 bases, with 11 bases of the junction left unmatched. Per the germline V gene, CDR1 is SEHNR and CDR2 is FQNEAQ (reference sequence).

This clonotype turned up a few times. V usage is TRBV6-6 and J usage is TRBJ2-7; maybe TRBD2 (6 bases). Germline V gene sequence: CDR1 MNHNY, CDR2 SVGAGI (reference sequence). The V gene lost 6 bases and the J gene lost 4 bases, with 10 bases spanning the gap. The CDR3 totals 12 residues. The DNA for the CDR3 is TGTGCCAGCAGACCGGGAGCGTACGAGCAGTACTTC. Its translation is CASRPGAYEQYF.

This clonotype was recorded at least ten times. CDR3 nucleotides: TGCGCCAGCAGCCAAGATACAGCGGGGGGTTACGAGCAGTACTTC. Translated, it gives CASSQDTAGGYEQYF. V and J are TRBV4-3 and TRBJ2-7, with 9 positions matching TRBD2. CDR1 LGHNA and CDR2 YSLEER come from the germline V gene. J was trimmed by 4 bases and V by 0 bases; bases with no gene match: 4. The CDR3 is made up of 15 amino acids.